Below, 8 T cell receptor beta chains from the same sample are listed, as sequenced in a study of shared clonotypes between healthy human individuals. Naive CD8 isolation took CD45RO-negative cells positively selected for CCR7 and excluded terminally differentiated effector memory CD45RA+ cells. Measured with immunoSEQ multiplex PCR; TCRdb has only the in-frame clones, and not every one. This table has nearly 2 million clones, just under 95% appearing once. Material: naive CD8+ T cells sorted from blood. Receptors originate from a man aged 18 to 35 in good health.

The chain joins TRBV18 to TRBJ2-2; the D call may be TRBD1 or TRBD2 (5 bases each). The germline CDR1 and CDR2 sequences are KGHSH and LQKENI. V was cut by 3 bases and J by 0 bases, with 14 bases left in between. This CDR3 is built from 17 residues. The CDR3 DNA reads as TGTGCCAGCTCACCCACCTCGGGGACCGCGAACACCGGGGAGCTGTTTTTT. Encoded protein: CASSPTSGTANTGELFF.

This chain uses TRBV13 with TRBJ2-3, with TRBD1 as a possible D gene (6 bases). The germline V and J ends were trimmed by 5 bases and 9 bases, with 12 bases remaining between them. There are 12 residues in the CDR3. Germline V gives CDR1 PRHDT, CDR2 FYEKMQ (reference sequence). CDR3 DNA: TGTGCCAGCAGCGAGGACAGATCGACGCAGTATTTT. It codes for CASSEDRSTQYF. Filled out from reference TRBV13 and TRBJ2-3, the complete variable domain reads AAGVIQSPRHLIKEKRETATLKCYPIPRHDTVYWYQQGPGQDPQFLISFYEKMQSDKGSIPDRFSAQQFSDYHSELNMSSLELGDSALYFCASSEDRSTQYFGPGTRLTVL.

The CDR3 DNA follows: TGTGCCAGCAGCCTAGCAGGGCTAGCGGGGGGACACGAGCAGTACTTC. Translation gives CASSLAGLAGGHEQYF. V gene TRBV5-6 combines with J gene TRBJ2-7, with 11 bases fitting TRBD2. V gave up 4 bases and J gave up 5 bases; unmatched junction bases: 11. Germline-derived CDR1 and CDR2 are SGHDT and YYEEEE. The CDR3 runs 16 residues.

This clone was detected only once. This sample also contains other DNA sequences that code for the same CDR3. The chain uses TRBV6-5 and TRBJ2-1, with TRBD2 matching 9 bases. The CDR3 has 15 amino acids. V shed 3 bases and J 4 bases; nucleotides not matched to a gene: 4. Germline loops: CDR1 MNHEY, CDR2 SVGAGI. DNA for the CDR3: TGTGCCAGCAGTTATAGCGGGGGACCTTACAATGAGCAGTTCTTC. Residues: CASSYSGGPYNEQFF.

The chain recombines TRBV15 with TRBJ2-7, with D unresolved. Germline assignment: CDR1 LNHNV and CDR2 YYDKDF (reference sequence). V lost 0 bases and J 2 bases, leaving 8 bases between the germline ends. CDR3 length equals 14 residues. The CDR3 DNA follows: TGTGCCACCAGCAGAGAGTCAGGTGCCTACGAGCAGTACTTC. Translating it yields CATSRESGAYEQYF.

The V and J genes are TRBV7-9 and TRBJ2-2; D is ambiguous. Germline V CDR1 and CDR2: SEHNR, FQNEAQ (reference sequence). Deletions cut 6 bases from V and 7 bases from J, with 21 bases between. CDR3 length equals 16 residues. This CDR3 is CASSQSILGPHGELFF. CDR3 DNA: TGTGCCAGCAGTCAGAGCATCCTGGGCCCTCACGGGGAGCTGTTTTTT.

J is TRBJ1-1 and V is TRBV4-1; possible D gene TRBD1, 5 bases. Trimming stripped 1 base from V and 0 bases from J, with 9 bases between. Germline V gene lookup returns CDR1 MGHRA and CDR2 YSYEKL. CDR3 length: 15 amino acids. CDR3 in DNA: TGCGCCAGCAGCCAAGGGGGGTTCCTGAACACTGAAGCTTTCTTT. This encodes CASSQGGFLNTEAFF.

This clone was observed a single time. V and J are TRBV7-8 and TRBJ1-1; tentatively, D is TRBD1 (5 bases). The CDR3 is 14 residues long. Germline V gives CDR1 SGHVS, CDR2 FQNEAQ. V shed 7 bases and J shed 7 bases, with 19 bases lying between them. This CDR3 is CASTPVVGDSEAFF. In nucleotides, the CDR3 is TGTGCCAGCACCCCGGTCGTAGGGGATAGTGAAGCTTTCTTT.